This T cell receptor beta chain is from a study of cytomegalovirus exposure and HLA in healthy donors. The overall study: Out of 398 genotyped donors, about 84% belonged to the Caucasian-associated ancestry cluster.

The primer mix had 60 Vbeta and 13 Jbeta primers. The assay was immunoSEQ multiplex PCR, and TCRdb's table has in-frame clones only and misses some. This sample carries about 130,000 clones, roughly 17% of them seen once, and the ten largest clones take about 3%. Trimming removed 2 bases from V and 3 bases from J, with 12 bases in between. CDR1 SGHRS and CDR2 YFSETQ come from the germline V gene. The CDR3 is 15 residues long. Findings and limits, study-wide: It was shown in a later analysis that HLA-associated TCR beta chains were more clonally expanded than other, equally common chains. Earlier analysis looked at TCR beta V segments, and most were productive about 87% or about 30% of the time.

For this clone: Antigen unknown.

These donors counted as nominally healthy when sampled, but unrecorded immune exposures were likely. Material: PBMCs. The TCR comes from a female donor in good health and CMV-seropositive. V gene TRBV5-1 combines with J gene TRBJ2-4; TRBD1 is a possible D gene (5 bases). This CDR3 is CASSFGQGDKNIQYF. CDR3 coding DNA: TGCGCCAGCAGCTTCGGGCAGGGTGACAAAAACATTCAGTACTTC.